The 31 T cell receptor beta chains given below trace back to one sample, sequenced in a study of radiotherapy plus CTLA-4 blockade in lung cancer. TCRdb's copy holds only in-frame clones and misses some; the assay was immunoSEQ multiplex PCR. The data show some 49,000 clones, around 83% seen once. Sequencing used peripheral blood, obtained from a patient treated with radiotherapy plus ipilimumab. Receptors were obtained from a human donor with non-small cell lung cancer whose response to radiotherapy plus ipilimumab could not be evaluated.

This sequence joins TRBV14 and TRBJ2-4; D remains unclear. V lost 0 bases to trimming and J lost 2 bases, with 8 bases between them. The germline V gene has CDR1 SGHDN and CDR2 FVKESK. The CDR3 sequence is 15 residues long. CDR3 bases: TGTGCCAGCAGCCAAGATCGGGTTCCCAAAAACATTCAGTACTTC. Encoded protein: CASSQDRVPKNIQYF. Full variable domain (outside the CDR3, taken from reference TRBV14 and TRBJ2-4): EAGVTQFPSHSVIEKGQTVTLRCDPISGHDNLYWYRRVMGKEIKFLLHFVKESKQDESGMPNNRFLAERTGGTYSTLKVQPAELEDSGVYFCASSQDRVPKNIQYFGAGTRLSVL.

The V and J genes are TRBV28 and TRBJ1-4; a weak D match, TRBD1 (6 bases). Germline V gene lookup returns CDR1 MDHEN and CDR2 SYDVKM. The CDR3 runs 15 residues. The ends were cut back, 4 bases at V and 8 bases at J, with 17 bases in the middle. CDR3 sequence reads: CASSSAGEGEEKLFF. The CDR3 DNA reads as TGTGCCAGCAGTTCCGCAGGGGAGGGTGAAGAAAAACTGTTTTTT.

The rearrangement uses TRBV6-6 and TRBJ2-7; TRBD1 aligns across 8 bases. Germline CDR1 and CDR2: MNHNY and SVGAGI (reference sequence). V lost 2 bases and J lost 4; bases outside the gene matches: 7. There are 15 residues in the CDR3. This chain's CDR3 is CASSYPVDRVYEQYF. DNA for the CDR3: TGTGCCAGCAGTTACCCCGTGGACAGGGTGTACGAGCAGTACTTC.

V gene TRBV28 combines with J gene TRBJ1-4; perhaps TRBD1 as D (5 bases). Germline-derived CDR1 and CDR2 are MDHEN and SYDVKM. The CDR3 sequence is 13 residues long. Between the trimmed V and J ends, which lost 10 bases and 5 bases, there was a span of 14 bases. CDR3: CATETARNEKLFF. The CDR3, as DNA: TGTGCCACCGAGACAGCCCGAAATGAAAAACTGTTTTTT. Together with reference TRBV28 and TRBJ1-4, the CDR3 gives the full variable domain: DVKVTQSSRYLVKRTGEKVFLECVQDMDHENMFWYRQDPGLGLRLIYFSYDVKMKEKGDIPEGYSVSREKKERFSLILESASTNQTSMYLCATETARNEKLFFGSGTQLSVL.

This sequence joins TRBV28 and TRBJ1-2; TRBD1 matches 8 bases. CDR3 length: 14 amino acids. V lost 5 bases and J lost 8; bases outside the gene matches: 10. Germline CDR1 and CDR2: MDHEN and SYDVKM. CDR3 loop: CASSTLDRAEGYTF. The CDR3 bases are TGTGCCAGCAGTACCTTGGACAGGGCGGAGGGCTACACCTTC.

This chain links TRBV2 with TRBJ1-1; a possible D gene is TRBD1 (5 bases). V was pared by 4 bases and J by 1 base, with 7 bases between. The germline gives CDR1 SNHLY, CDR2 FYNNEI. The CDR3 runs to 13 residues. CDR3 sequence reads: CASSGQPNTEAFF. The CDR3 region has the DNA TGTGCCAGCAGTGGACAGCCGAACACTGAAGCTTTCTTT.

The chain recombines TRBV7-6 with TRBJ1-5, with a weak D call TRBD1 (6 bases). V was clipped by 5 bases and J by 5 bases, with 16 bases between them. Germline V gene sequence: CDR1 SGHVS, CDR2 FNYEAQ. The CDR3 sequence is 15 residues long. The CDR3, as DNA: TGTGCCAGCAGCCAGCAGGCCGGGGGGCATCAGCCCCAGCATTTT. Translation: CASSQQAGGHQPQHF.

The chain links TRBV7-2 to TRBJ2-2; TRBD2 matches 7 bases. The CDR3 length is 14 residues. With V trimmed by 6 bases and J by 5 bases, 6 bases remained unmatched. The germline V gene encodes CDR1 SGHTA and CDR2 FQGNSA. The CDR3 sequence is CASRFPGGTGELFF. CDR3 bases: TGTGCCAGCAGATTCCCGGGGGGAACCGGGGAGCTGTTTTTT.

The chain employs TRBV11-2 and TRBJ2-1; the match to TRBD2 covers 7 bases. The junction had 15 bases not matched to a gene; V was cut back by 5 bases and J by 8 bases. CDR3 size: 16 residues. The V gene's germline CDR1 is SGHAT and CDR2 FQNNGV. The CDR3 spells CASSPLVGGDRDEQFF. DNA of the CDR3: TGTGCCAGCAGCCCATTAGTGGGGGGGGATAGGGATGAGCAGTTCTTC.

This chain uses TRBV7-9 with TRBJ1-2; 8 bases line up with TRBD1. The CDR3 consists of 17 residues. Germline V gene lookup returns CDR1 SEHNR and CDR2 FQNEAQ (reference sequence). Trimming cost V 1 base and J 4 bases; bases outside gene matches: 11. CDR3 residues: CASSLVPGGPGAYGYTF. The CDR3 nucleotides are TGTGCCAGCAGCTTAGTTCCAGGGGGCCCTGGGGCCTATGGCTACACCTTC.

This clone was seen only a few times. The chain has TRBV27 and TRBJ1-2; 8 bases map to TRBD1. Germline V gene sequence: CDR1 MNHEY, CDR2 SMNVEV (reference sequence). The ends lost 5 bases at V and 5 bases at J; junction bases unmatched: 7. This CDR3 comprises 14 residues. The CDR3 protein is CASSRDRSVYGYTF. Here the CDR3 DNA reads TGTGCCAGCAGTCGGGACAGGAGTGTGTATGGCTACACCTTC.

V and J are TRBV7-9 and TRBJ2-1, with 9 bases matching TRBD2. Losses at the gene ends were 1 base for V and 4 bases for J; bases not matched to a gene: 2. Germline V gene data show CDR1 as SEHNR and CDR2 as FQNEAQ (reference sequence). This CDR3 region has 15 residues. The CDR3 region is CASSLGAGGYNEQFF. The CDR3 nucleotides are TGTGCCAGCAGCTTAGGGGCGGGAGGGTACAATGAGCAGTTCTTC.

V usage is TRBV27 and J usage is TRBJ2-7, with 8 bases matching TRBD1. Germline trimming cut 2 bases from V and 3 bases from J; bases unmatched to any gene: 3. The CDR3 consists of 14 residues. Germline V gives CDR1 MNHEY, CDR2 SMNVEV (reference sequence). DNA of the CDR3: TGTGCCAGCAGTTTAGGACAGGGCCTCTACGAGCAGTACTTC. Translation: CASSLGQGLYEQYF.

This clone was seen just once. This rearrangement joins TRBV7-2 to TRBJ2-3, with 9 positions matching TRBD2. V shed 0 bases, J shed 3 bases, and the junction held 4 bases outside the gene matches. This CDR3 region has 16 residues. Germline V CDR1 and CDR2: SGHTA, FQGNSA. The CDR3 nucleotides read TGTGCCAGCAGCTTAGCGCCCGCGGGAGGGACAGATACGCAGTATTTT. Translating gives CASSLAPAGGTDTQYF.

The V gene is TRBV13, the J gene TRBJ2-6, with a weak D call TRBD2 (6 bases). The CDR3 consists of 17 residues. Germline loops: CDR1 PRHDT, CDR2 FYEKMQ (reference sequence). With 1 base removed from V and 2 bases from J, the gap between germline ends came to 12 bases. The CDR3 here is CASSLEVGGAGANVLTF. CDR3 coding DNA: TGTGCCAGCAGCTTAGAGGTAGGAGGGGCTGGGGCCAACGTCCTGACTTTC. Full variable domain (outside the CDR3, taken from reference TRBV13 and TRBJ2-6): AAGVIQSPRHLIKEKRETATLKCYPIPRHDTVYWYQQGPGQDPQFLISFYEKMQSDKGSIPDRFSAQQFSDYHSELNMSSLELGDSALYFCASSLEVGGAGANVLTFGAGSRLTVL.

The chain is built from TRBV2 and TRBJ2-3, with TRBD2 as a possible D gene (6 bases). The germline V gene encodes CDR1 SNHLY and CDR2 FYNNEI. Trimming pared 2 bases from V and 2 bases from J, leaving 11 bases between. This CDR3 has 15 amino acids. CDR3 amino acids: CASSESASATDTQYF. CDR3 coding DNA: TGTGCCAGCAGTGAATCGGCTAGCGCCACAGATACGCAGTATTTT.

This sequence joins TRBV7-8 and TRBJ1-5, with D possibly TRBD1 on 6 matching bases. The V gene's germline CDR1 is SGHVS and CDR2 FQNEAQ. V shed 2 bases and J shed 2 bases, with 19 bases lying between them. This CDR3 has 18 residues. CDR3 nucleotide sequence: TGTGCCAGCAGCTTACCCCGCAGACAGGTGCGAGGCAATCAGCCCCAGCATTTT. This sequence encodes CASSLPRRQVRGNQPQHF.

The J gene is TRBJ2-1, the V gene TRBV28; the match to TRBD2 covers 16 bases. This CDR3 is 18 amino acids long. V lost 4 bases and J lost 7; bases outside the gene matches: 10. Germline V gene lookup returns CDR1 MDHEN and CDR2 SYDVKM. CDR3 sequence: CASSSPGTSGRGRNEQFF. The CDR3 bases are TGTGCCAGCAGTTCCCCCGGGACTAGCGGGAGGGGACGGAATGAGCAGTTCTTC.

This clone appeared once. This chain connects TRBV4-3 to TRBJ1-5; D ambiguous. With 0 bases removed from V and 3 bases from J, the gap between germline ends came to 9 bases. Germline V gene data show CDR1 as LGHNA and CDR2 as YSLEER. This CDR3 has 15 residues. The CDR3 DNA sequence: TGCGCCAGCAGCCAAGATCTCGACTTCAATCAGCCCCAGCATTTT. It specifies CASSQDLDFNQPQHF.

The J gene is TRBJ1-4, the V gene TRBV7-9, with 7 positions matching TRBD1. CDR3 length: 14 residues. In germline, CDR1 is SEHNR, CDR2 FQNEAQ (reference sequence). Trimming at V came to 3 bases and at J to 3 bases, leaving 1 base not matched to a gene. The CDR3 region is CASSLGQPNEKLFF. The CDR3 DNA follows: TGTGCCAGCAGCTTGGGACAGCCTAATGAAAAACTGTTTTTT.

The V gene is TRBV28, the J gene TRBJ1-5; no clear D gene. This CDR3 region has 17 residues. Germline V gives CDR1 MDHEN, CDR2 SYDVKM. The germline V and J ends were trimmed by 2 bases and 3 bases, with 17 bases remaining between them. The chain's CDR3 is CASSLISEGRNNQPQHF. The CDR3 DNA is TGTGCCAGCAGTTTAATCTCGGAAGGGAGAAACAATCAGCCCCAGCATTTT. The whole variable domain, filled in from reference TRBV28 and TRBJ1-5, reads DVKVTQSSRYLVKRTGEKVFLECVQDMDHENMFWYRQDPGLGLRLIYFSYDVKMKEKGDIPEGYSVSREKKERFSLILESASTNQTSMYLCASSLISEGRNNQPQHFGDGTRLSIL.

This clone has more than one count but fewer than ten. The chain uses TRBV5-1 and TRBJ2-1; 7 positions agree with TRBD2. This CDR3 is 14 amino acids long. Germline V gene data show CDR1 as SGHRS and CDR2 as YFSETQ. V lost 4 bases and J lost 1; bases outside the gene matches: 2. The CDR3 sequence: CASSAGESYNEQFF. The CDR3 DNA sequence: TGCGCCAGCAGCGCGGGAGAGTCCTACAATGAGCAGTTCTTC.

This clone was detected a few times. This chain links TRBV23-1 with TRBJ2-5; 14 bases fit TRBD2. TRBV23-1 is annotated as an ORF whose role is uncertain. J lost 3 bases, V lost 6 bases, and 6 bases had no gene match. The CDR3 runs to 16 residues. The CDR3 region is CASSRTSGRLKETQYF. The CDR3 bases are TGCGCCAGCAGCCGGACTAGCGGGAGGTTAAAAGAGACCCAGTACTTC.

The chain couples TRBV19 to TRBJ2-6; perhaps TRBD1 as D (7 bases). The CDR3 covers 16 residues. CDR1 is LNHDA, CDR2 SQIVND, per germline (reference sequence). V was trimmed by 1 base and J by 6 bases, leaving 13 bases between them. The CDR3 nucleotides read TGTGCCAGTAGTATAGGGCAGGGGGGCCTGGCCAACGTCCTGACTTTC. It specifies CASSIGQGGLANVLTF. The variable domain in full, with the rest retrieved from reference TRBV19 and TRBJ2-6, is DGGITQSPKYLFRKEGQNVTLSCEQNLNHDAMYWYRQDPGQGLRLIYYSQIVNDFQKGDIAEGYSVSREKKESFPLTVTSAQKNPTAFYLCASSIGQGGLANVLTFGAGSRLTVL.

The chain joins TRBV5-1 to TRBJ1-6, with D uncertain. Germline values: CDR1 SGHRS, CDR2 YFSETQ. The CDR3 is 14 residues long. Trimming shortened V by 0 bases and J by 7 bases, and 8 bases separated the two germline ends. The CDR3 coding sequence is TGCGCCAGCAGCTTGGATGGCGGGAATTCACCCCTCCACTTT. Amino acids: CASSLDGGNSPLHF.

The rearrangement joins TRBV29-1 to TRBJ2-1; 9 bases map to TRBD2. CDR1 is SQVTM and CDR2 is ANQGSEA in the germline V gene. The CDR3 sequence is 14 residues long. The V and J ends lost 2 bases and 8 bases, in that order; junction bases with no gene match: 7. Here the CDR3 DNA reads TGCAGCGTTGAACCACTAGCGGGTGTCGATGAGCAGTTCTTC. This codes for CSVEPLAGVDEQFF.

The J gene is TRBJ2-1, the V gene TRBV11-2; 7 bases map to TRBD2. V was pared by 2 bases and J by 8 bases, with 6 bases of the junction left unmatched. The germline CDR1 and CDR2 sequences are SGHAT and FQNNGV. The CDR3 runs 14 residues. The CDR3 spells CASSLLAEGHEQFF. CDR3 nucleotides: TGTGCCAGCAGCTTACTAGCGGAAGGCCATGAGCAGTTCTTC.

The chain combines TRBV2 with TRBJ2-2; 8 bases fit TRBD2. This CDR3 has 15 residues. V shed 6 bases, J shed 1 base, and the junction held 4 bases outside the gene matches. Germline CDR1 and CDR2: SNHLY and FYNNEI. CDR3 protein: CASRPTSGNTGELFF. The CDR3, as DNA: TGTGCCAGCAGGCCAACTAGCGGGAACACCGGGGAGCTGTTTTTT. The whole variable domain, filled in from reference TRBV2 and TRBJ2-2, reads EPEVTQTPSHQVTQMGQEVILRCVPISNHLYFYWYRQILGQKVEFLVSFYNNEISEKSEIFDDQFSVERPDGSNFTLKIRSTKLEDSAMYFCASRPTSGNTGELFFGEGSRLTVL.

The chain combines TRBV7-2 with TRBJ1-5, with D perhaps matching TRBD1 (6 bases). V lost 5 bases and J 0 bases, leaving 11 bases between the germline ends. This CDR3 has 15 amino acids. CDR1 SGHTA and CDR2 FQGNSA come from the germline V gene. CDR3 nucleotides: TGTGCCAGCAGCCCCCCAGGGGATAGCAATCAGCCCCAGCATTTT. Amino acids: CASSPPGDSNQPQHF.

This chain connects TRBV9 to TRBJ1-2; TRBD1 matches 7 bases. CDR1 is SGDLS and CDR2 is YYNGEE in the germline V gene. V gave up 2 bases and J gave up 3 bases; unmatched junction bases: 1. This CDR3 is 13 amino acids long. CDR3 nucleotides: TGTGCCAGCAGCGTGGGGACAGACTATGGCTACACCTTC. Translating gives CASSVGTDYGYTF.

This chain joins TRBV29-1 and TRBJ1-2, with D maybe TRBD1 (5 bases). CDR1 is SQVTM, CDR2 ANQGSEA, per germline. V lost 4 bases and J 3 bases, leaving 9 bases between the germline ends. This CDR3 has 12 amino acids. Here the CDR3 DNA reads TGCAGCGTTGCAGAAGGGGACTATGGCTACACCTTC. Its protein is CSVAEGDYGYTF.